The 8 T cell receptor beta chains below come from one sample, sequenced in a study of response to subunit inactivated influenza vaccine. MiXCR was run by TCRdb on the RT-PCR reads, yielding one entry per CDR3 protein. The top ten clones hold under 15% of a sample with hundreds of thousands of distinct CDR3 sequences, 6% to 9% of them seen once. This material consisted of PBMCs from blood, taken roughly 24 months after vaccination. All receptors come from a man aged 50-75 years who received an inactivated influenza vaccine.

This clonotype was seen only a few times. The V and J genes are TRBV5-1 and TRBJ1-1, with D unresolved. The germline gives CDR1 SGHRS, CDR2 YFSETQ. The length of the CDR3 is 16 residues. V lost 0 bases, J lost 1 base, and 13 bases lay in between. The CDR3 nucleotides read TGCGCCAGCAGCTTGGACCCAGCCGGAACGAACACTGAAGCTTTCTTT. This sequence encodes CASSLDPAGTNTEAFF.

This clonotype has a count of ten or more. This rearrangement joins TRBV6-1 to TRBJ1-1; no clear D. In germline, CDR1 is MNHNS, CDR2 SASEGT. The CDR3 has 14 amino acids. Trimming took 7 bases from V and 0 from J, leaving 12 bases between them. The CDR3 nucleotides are TGTGCCAGCAATCCGACGGTCATGAACACTGAAGCTTTCTTT. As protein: CASNPTVMNTEAFF.

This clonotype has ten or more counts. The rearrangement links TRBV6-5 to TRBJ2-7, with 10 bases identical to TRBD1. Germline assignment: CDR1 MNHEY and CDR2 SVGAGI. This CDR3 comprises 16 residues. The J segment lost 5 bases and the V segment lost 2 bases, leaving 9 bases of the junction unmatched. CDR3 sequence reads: CASSYMMGQGIHEQYF. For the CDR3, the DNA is TGTGCCAGCAGTTACATGATGGGACAGGGGATCCACGAGCAGTACTTC.

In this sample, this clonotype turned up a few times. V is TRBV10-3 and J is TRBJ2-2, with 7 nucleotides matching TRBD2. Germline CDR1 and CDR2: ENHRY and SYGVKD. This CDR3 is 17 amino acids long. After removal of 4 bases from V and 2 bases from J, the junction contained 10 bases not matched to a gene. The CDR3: CAISASSGATNTGELFF. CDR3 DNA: TGTGCCATCAGTGCATCTAGCGGAGCAACTAACACCGGGGAGCTGTTTTTT.

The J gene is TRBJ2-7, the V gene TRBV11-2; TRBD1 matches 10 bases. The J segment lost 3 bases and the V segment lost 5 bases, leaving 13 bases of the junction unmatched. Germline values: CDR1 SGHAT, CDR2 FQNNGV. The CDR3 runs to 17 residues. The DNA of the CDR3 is TGTGCCAGCAGCCCCTTGAGGGACAGGGGCCCCAGCTACGAGCAGTACTTC. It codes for CASSPLRDRGPSYEQYF. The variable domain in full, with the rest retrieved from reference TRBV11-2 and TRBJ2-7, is EAGVAQSPRYKIIEKRQSVAFWCNPISGHATLYWYQQILGQGPKLLIQFQNNGVVDDSQLPKDRFSAERLKGVDSTLKIQPAKLEDSAVYLCASSPLRDRGPSYEQYFGPGTRLTVT.

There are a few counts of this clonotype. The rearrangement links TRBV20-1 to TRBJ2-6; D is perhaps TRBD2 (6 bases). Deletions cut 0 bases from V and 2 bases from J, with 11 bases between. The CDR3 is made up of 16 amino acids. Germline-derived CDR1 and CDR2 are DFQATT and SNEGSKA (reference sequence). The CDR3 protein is CSARDSGGTGANVLTF. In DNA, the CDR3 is TGCAGTGCTAGAGATTCCGGAGGGACTGGGGCCAACGTCCTGACTTTC.

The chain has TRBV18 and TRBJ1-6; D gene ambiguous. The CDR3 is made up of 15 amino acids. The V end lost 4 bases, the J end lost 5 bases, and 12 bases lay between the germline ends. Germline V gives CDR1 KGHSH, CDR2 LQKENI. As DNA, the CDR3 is TGTGCCAGCTCACTTACCGGTATCGATAATTCACCCCTCCACTTT. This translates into CASSLTGIDNSPLHF. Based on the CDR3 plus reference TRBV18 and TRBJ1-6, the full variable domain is NAGVMQNPRHLVRRRGQEARLRCSPMKGHSHVYWYRQLPEEGLKFMVYLQKENIIDESGMPKERFSAEFPKEGPSILRIQQVVRGDSAAYFCASSLTGIDNSPLHFGNGTRLTVT.

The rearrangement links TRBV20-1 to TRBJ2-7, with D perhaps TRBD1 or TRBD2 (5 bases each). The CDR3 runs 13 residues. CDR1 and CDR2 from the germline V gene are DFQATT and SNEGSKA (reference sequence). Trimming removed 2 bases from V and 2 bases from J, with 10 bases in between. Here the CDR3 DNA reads TGCAGTGCTAGACGGGGCCTTACCTACGAGCAGTACTTC. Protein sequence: CSARRGLTYEQYF.